This is a list of T cell receptor beta chains from one sample in a study of blood T cell repertoires in COVID-19. The assay was immunoSEQ multiplex PCR, and TCRdb's table has in-frame clones only and misses some. The sample includes 110,000 to 150,000 clones, about four fifths of them seen just once. Sequencing used peripheral blood. Every receptor here comes from a human donor in a cohort sampled during active COVID-19. CDR3s include the opening cysteine and the closing phenylalanine or tryptophan. The D gene is left open where the match is weak. Some rows mark clone size as missing; the rest say once, few, many or name a class of expanded clone.

TRBJ2-5	TRBV19	TRBD1	.	CASSMGQGARETQYF	TGTGCCAGTAGTATGGGACAGGGGGCGAGGGAGACCCAGTACTTC
TRBJ1-5	TRBV2	TRBD1	once	CASSQQGLSNQPQHF	TGTGCCAGCAGCCAACAGGGGTTGAGCAATCAGCCCCAGCATTTT
TRBJ1-3	TRBV14	.	.	CASSQELRVSGNTIYF	TGTGCCAGCAGCCAAGAGCTCCGAGTCTCTGGAAACACCATATATTTT
TRBJ1-1	TRBV6-6	TRBD1	.	CASTSQGIEAFF	TGTGCCAGCACCTCACAGGGGATTGAAGCTTTCTTT
TRBJ2-1	TRBV18	.	.	CASSPNLATVVNEQFF	TGTGCCAGCTCACCTAATCTAGCAACAGTAGTCAATGAGCAGTTCTTC
TRBJ2-1	TRBV2	TRBD2	.	CASSGRTSSYNEQFF	TGTGCCAGCAGTGGGCGGACTAGCTCCTACAATGAGCAGTTCTTC
TRBJ1-2	TRBV19	TRBD1	once	CASRRDRGISTSYGYTF	TGTGCCAGTAGGAGGGACAGGGGAATATCAACCTCCTATGGCTACACCTTC
TRBJ1-6	TRBV30	TRBD1	.	CAWTQTGANNSPLHF	TGTGCCTGGACTCAGACAGGGGCGAATAATTCACCCCTCCACTTT
TRBJ2-3	TRBV5-5	TRBD2	.	CASSFRGGTSTDTQYF	TGTGCCAGCAGCTTCCGGGGGGGCACTAGCACAGATACGCAGTATTTT
TRBJ1-4	TRBV27	.	.	CASSSGRGWGEKLFF	TGTGCCAGCAGTTCAGGCCGGGGGTGGGGGGAAAAACTGTTTTTT
TRBJ2-3	TRBV28	TRBD2	.	CATRLAGFTDTQYF	TGTGCCACAAGACTAGCGGGATTCACAGATACGCAGTATTTT
TRBJ2-3	TRBV6-1	.	.	CASSEALNTQYF	TGTGCCAGCAGTGAAGCTTTAAATACGCAGTATTTT
TRBJ2-2	TRBV3-1/TRBV3-2	.	.	CASSQDSWRGGDTGELFF	TGTGCCAGCAGCCAAGATTCGTGGCGGGGTGGGGACACCGGGGAGCTGTTTTTT
TRBJ1-5	TRBV10-3	.	.	CAISSDTLQPQHF	TGTGCCATCAGTTCCGACACTCTTCAGCCCCAGCATTTT
TRBJ1-3	TRBV7-7	.	.	CASSLYSTPGNTIYF	TGTGCTAGCAGCTTATATAGTACGCCTGGAAACACCATATATTTT
TRBJ2-2	TRBV6-1	TRBD1	.	CATQGQGYTGELFF	TGTGCCACCCAGGGACAGGGATACACCGGGGAGCTGTTTTTT
TRBJ2-3	TRBV7-3	TRBD2	.	CASSLGLAGLDTQYF	TGTGCCAGCAGCTTAGGACTAGCGGGACTGGATACGCAGTATTTT
TRBJ2-2	TRBV1	.	.	CTSSQDPQGAGELFF	TGCACCAGCAGCCAAGACCCACAGGGGGCCGGGGAGCTGTTTTTT
TRBJ2-1	TRBV3-1/TRBV3-2	.	.	CASSQDVAPHNEQFF	TGTGCCAGCAGCCAAGATGTGGCCCCCCACAATGAGCAGTTCTTC
TRBJ1-2	TRBV7-9	.	once	CASSLVLGNYGYTF	TGTGCCAGCAGCTTAGTTCTGGGCAACTATGGCTACACCTTC
TRBJ2-7	TRBV6-5	.	.	CASSYSSMQYF	TGTGCCAGCAGTTACTCTTCTATGCAGTACTTC
TRBJ2-1	TRBV7-2	TRBD2	.	CASSLGGRAAVNEQFF	TGTGCCAGCAGCTTAGGCGGGAGGGCCGCGGTGAATGAGCAGTTCTTC
TRBJ2-3	TRBV7-9	TRBD2	once	CASSFYGTSVTDTQYF	TGTGCCAGCAGCTTTTATGGGACTAGCGTCACAGATACGCAGTATTTT
TRBJ1-4	TRBV19	TRBD1	.	CASSIVTGGNEKLFF	TGTGCCAGTAGTATAGTGACAGGGGGCAATGAAAAACTGTTTTTT
TRBJ1-2	TRBV7-9	.	.	CASSRLGGGGYTF	TGTGCCAGCAGCCGGCTCGGGGGTGGCGGCTACACCTTC
TRBJ1-5	TRBV13	.	.	CASSKGGRDQPQHF	TGTGCCAGCAGTAAAGGGGGTCGAGATCAGCCCCAGCATTTT